This TCR beta chain derives from a study of chronic HIV infection and antiretroviral therapy (dated by TCRdb to the mid-2010s). Based on the germline V gene, the CDR1 and CDR2 sequences are SQVTM and ANQGSEA. Cut back by 3 bases and 10 bases, the V and J ends lie 9 bases apart. The CDR3 contains 10 residues, cysteine and phenylalanine counted. Here the CDR3 DNA is all that survives: 30 bases in frame from base 1. Library construction relied on 5' RACE. The reads were generated on an Illumina MiSeq. In TCRdb, the public reads were trimmed at Q25 with fastp and aligned with MiXCR, with productive beta chains retained. For every CDR3 protein sequence, its rows merge into one entry that carries the most common genes and DNA. In all, the sample holds around 31,000 distinct CDR3 sequences, and about 9.6% of those were seen once. The top ten hold roughly 2.7% of the sample. This clonotype was seen more than once but under ten times. No antigen is known for it. Base-call qualities are not available, and no considerably larger clone is one nucleotide away.

This sequence uses TRBV29-1 and TRBJ1-1; no D gene call is confident. What was sequenced was peripheral blood. This TCR was sampled from an adult who had HIV and had not received antiretroviral therapy, or was an uninfected healthy control (not recorded which). The nucleotides are TGCAGCGTTGACGCACTTGGAGCTTTCTTT. Protein translation: CSVDALGAFF.